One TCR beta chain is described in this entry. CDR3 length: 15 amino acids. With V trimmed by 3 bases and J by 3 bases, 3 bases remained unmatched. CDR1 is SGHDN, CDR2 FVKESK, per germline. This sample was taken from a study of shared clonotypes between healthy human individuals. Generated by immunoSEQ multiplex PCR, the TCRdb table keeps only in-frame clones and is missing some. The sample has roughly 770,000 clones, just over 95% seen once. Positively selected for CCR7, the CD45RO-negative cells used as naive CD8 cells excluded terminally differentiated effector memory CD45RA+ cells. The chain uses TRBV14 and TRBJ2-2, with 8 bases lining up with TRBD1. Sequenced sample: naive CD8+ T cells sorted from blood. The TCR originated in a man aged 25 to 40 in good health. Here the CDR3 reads CASSHMTGDTGELFF. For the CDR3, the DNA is TGTGCCAGCAGCCATATGACAGGGGACACCGGGGAGCTGTTTTTT.